This TCR beta chain was sequenced in a study of CD8+ T cells in alopecia areata. The CDR3 covers 11 residues. Germline CDR1 reads SQVTM; CDR2 reads ANQGSEA. Overall study results and limits: Patients displayed less clarity in TCR sharing than mice, a finding possibly related to HLA. Normal-skin resident alphabeta T cells also appear among scalp sample sequences.

This clone showed up just a few times. Its target is not known. The sequencing template was cDNA reverse transcribed from extracted RNA. Sequenced by immunoSEQ multiplex PCR; TCRdb stores in-frame clones only, minus some. The sample holds hundreds of thousands of clones; 57% are singletons and the top ten take approximately 0.5%. Alopecia areata patients had lesional scalp punch biopsies and peripheral blood taken from them. Sorted populations comprised CD4+ and CD8+ T cells obtained from PBMCs. This sequence joins TRBV29-1 and TRBJ1-1; unclear D gene. The input for sequencing was CD4+ T cells sorted from blood, taken at week 0. This receptor was identified in a human donor with alopecia areata. The CDR3 protein is CTARWGTEAFF. The CDR3 DNA follows: TGCACCGCTCGATGGGGCACTGAAGCTTTCTTT.